The 18 T cell receptor beta chains given below trace back to one sample, sequenced in a study of blood T cell repertoires in COVID-19. Libraries were prepared by immunoSEQ multiplex PCR; TCRdb keeps only in-frame clonotypes and omits some of them. Altogether under 200,000 clones are present, roughly 80% being singletons, with the ten largest covering under 7%. Specimen: peripheral blood. These receptors were collected from a woman aged 40-49 years with COVID-19, enrolled during active disease.

The chain combines TRBV5-1 with TRBJ2-7; 8 bases line up with TRBD2. Germline loops: CDR1 SGHRS, CDR2 YFSETQ. V gave up 1 base and J gave up 3 bases; unmatched junction bases: 6. The CDR3 spans 15 residues. The CDR3 DNA reads as TGCGCCAGCAGCTTGAGCAGCGGGAGAATCTACGAGCAGTACTTC. This gives the protein CASSLSSGRIYEQYF.

The V call is TRBV2, the J call TRBJ1-2; D unresolved. CDR1 is SNHLY, CDR2 FYNNEI, per germline. The V end was cut by 1 base, the J end by 8 bases, with 8 bases between. The CDR3 contains 12 residues. The CDR3 bases are TGTGCCAGCAGTGAAGTCTACCGGGGCTACACCTTC. Amino acids: CASSEVYRGYTF.

V and J are TRBV20-1 and TRBJ2-7; D may be TRBD2 (6 bases). Germline V lookup: CDR1 DFQATT, CDR2 SNEGSKA (reference sequence). The CDR3 is made up of 16 amino acids. The V and J ends lost 4 bases and 4 bases respectively, with 23 bases between them. The CDR3, as DNA: TGCAGTGCTAATGAGGGCAGCGCCGGGAGTATTTACGAGCAGTACTTC. This codes for CSANEGSAGSIYEQYF.

This clone was picked up one time. The V gene is TRBV5-4, the J gene TRBJ1-6; D remains ambiguous. The CDR3 loop spans 15 amino acids. Germline V gives CDR1 SGHNT, CDR2 YYREEE (reference sequence). V was shortened by 0 bases and J by 9 bases, with 13 bases between the two germline ends. CDR3 sequence reads: CASSLAYGLSSPLHF. The CDR3, as DNA: TGTGCCAGCAGCTTGGCTTATGGGCTTAGTTCACCCCTCCACTTT.

This clone occurred a few times. The J gene is TRBJ1-6, the V gene TRBV7-3; 8 nucleotides agree with TRBD1. J was trimmed by 9 bases and V by 5 bases; bases with no gene match: 3. The CDR3 is 13 amino acids. Germline V gene sequence: CDR1 SGHTA, CDR2 FQGTGA. CDR3: CASSKDRVSPLHF. The DNA for the CDR3 is TGTGCCAGCAGCAAGGACAGGGTTTCACCCCTCCACTTT.

The chain links TRBV5-6 to TRBJ2-7, with TRBD2 as a possible D gene (6 bases). Germline values: CDR1 SGHDT, CDR2 YYEEEE. V was pared by 4 bases and J by 6 bases, with 20 bases between. The CDR3 consists of 15 residues. The CDR3 loop is CASSTRDLMRVEQYF. CDR3 sequence (DNA): TGTGCCAGCAGCACCAGGGACTTAATGAGAGTCGAGCAGTACTTC.

This chain uses TRBV20-1 with TRBJ1-1; TRBD1 is a possible D gene (6 bases). V gave up 0 bases and J gave up 11 bases, with 10 bases separating them. The CDR3 runs to 11 residues. The germline V gene has CDR1 DFQATT and CDR2 SNEGSKA (reference sequence). CDR3 protein: CSAREPGDAFF. In nucleotides, the CDR3 is TGCAGTGCTAGAGAGCCAGGGGACGCTTTCTTT.

The J gene is TRBJ1-1, the V gene TRBV7-2; 8 nucleotides line up with TRBD1. Germline trimming cut 0 bases from V and 3 bases from J; bases unmatched to any gene: 12. There are 18 residues in the CDR3. Germline V gives CDR1 SGHTA, CDR2 FQGNSA. The chain's CDR3 is CASSLAARGHPFDTEAFF. DNA of the CDR3: TGTGCCAGCAGCTTAGCGGCCAGGGGGCATCCTTTTGACACTGAAGCTTTCTTT. Variable domain in full (rest from reference TRBV7-2 and TRBJ1-1): GAGVSQSPSNKVTEKGKDVELRCDPISGHTALYWYRQSLGQGLEFLIYFQGNSAPDKSGLPSDRFSAERTGGSVSTLTIQRTQQEDSAVYLCASSLAARGHPFDTEAFFGQGTRLTVV.

This clone was seen a single time. The chain carries TRBV19 and TRBJ1-4; D possibly corresponds to TRBD1 (6 bases). The CDR3 is made up of 15 amino acids. Trimming took 5 bases from V and 0 from J, leaving 10 bases between them. CDR1 and CDR2 (germline): LNHDA, SQIVND (reference sequence). The CDR3 protein is CASSSGQTTNEKLFF. CDR3 sequence (DNA): TGTGCCAGTAGTTCCGGACAGACAACTAATGAAAAACTGTTTTTT.

The genes are TRBV7-9 and TRBJ1-1; 9 bases fit TRBD1. This CDR3 is built from 16 residues. Looked up from germline, CDR1 is SEHNR and CDR2 is FQNEAQ (reference sequence). Losses at the gene ends were 3 bases for V and 1 base for J; bases not matched to a gene: 6. CDR3 in DNA: TGTGCCAGCAGCTTTCTGGGACAGGGTCGGAACACTGAAGCTTTCTTT. It is translated as CASSFLGQGRNTEAFF.

This clone was seen a single time. The chain is built from TRBV6-6 and TRBJ1-5, with 11 bases aligning to TRBD1. The V gene end was trimmed by 2 bases and the J gene end by 5 bases; junction bases not matched to a gene: 2. There are 15 residues in the CDR3. Germline-derived CDR1 and CDR2 are MNHNY and SVGAGI (reference sequence). The CDR3 DNA follows: TGTGCCAGCAGTTACCGGACAGGGGGCTATCAGCCCCAGCATTTT. Amino acids: CASSYRTGGYQPQHF.

The CDR3 region has the DNA TGTGCCAGCAGCGCCGACAGGGTAGGAGGAAACACCATATATTTT. Translating it yields CASSADRVGGNTIYF. The chain joins TRBV7-2 to TRBJ1-3; 7 bases map to TRBD1. Germline assignment: CDR1 SGHTA and CDR2 FQGNSA. J lost 4 bases, V lost 5 bases, and 8 bases had no gene match. CDR3 size: 15 residues. The full variable domain, in which reference TRBV7-2 and TRBJ1-3 provide the parts outside the CDR3, is GAGVSQSPSNKVTEKGKDVELRCDPISGHTALYWYRQSLGQGLEFLIYFQGNSAPDKSGLPSDRFSAERTGGSVSTLTIQRTQQEDSAVYLCASSADRVGGNTIYFGEGSWLTVV.

The chain combines TRBV4-2 with TRBJ2-5; 12 nucleotides agree with TRBD2. Germline values: CDR1 LGHNA, CDR2 YNFKEQ. This CDR3 has 18 residues. V lost 1 base to trimming and J lost 4 bases; unmatched junction nucleotides: 10. The CDR3 loop reads CASSQAGSSGGAGETQYF. The CDR3 DNA reads TGTGCCAGCAGCCAAGCGGGATCTAGCGGGGGGGCAGGAGAGACCCAGTACTTC.

This rearrangement joins TRBV11-2 to TRBJ2-7; D might be TRBD2 (5 bases). The CDR3 runs to 14 residues. V lost 2 bases to trimming and J lost 5 bases, with 13 bases between them. In germline, CDR1 is SGHAT, CDR2 FQNNGV. For the CDR3, the DNA is TGTGCCAGCAGCTTATGGGTGCCCGGGGACGAGCAGTACTTC. It specifies CASSLWVPGDEQYF.

V is TRBV30 and J is TRBJ2-7, with D perhaps TRBD1 (5 bases). CDR3 length equals 14 residues. V gave up 5 bases and J gave up 5 bases, with 19 bases separating them. Germline CDR1 is GTSNPN and CDR2 is SVGIG (reference sequence). CDR3 sequence (DNA): TGTGCCTGGGGATTAAACCAGGGAAGGCACGAGCAGTACTTC. It is translated as CAWGLNQGRHEQYF. The whole variable domain, remainder taken from reference TRBV30 and TRBJ2-7, is SQTIHQWPATLVQPVGSPLSLECTVEGTSNPNLYWYRQAAGRGLQLLFYSVGIGQISSEVPQNLSASRPQDRQFILSSKKLLLSDSGFYLCAWGLNQGRHEQYFGPGTRLTVT.

The chain combines TRBV18 with TRBJ1-2; the D gene is possibly TRBD1 (5 bases). The CDR3 length is 14 residues. Germline CDR1 KGHSH, CDR2 LQKENI. The V end lost 8 bases, the J end lost 2 bases, and 15 bases lay between the germline ends. CDR3 region: CASDSGAGNYGYTF. The CDR3 bases are TGTGCCAGCGACTCCGGGGCGGGGAACTATGGCTACACCTTC.

This chain uses TRBV2 with TRBJ2-1; tentative D call: TRBD2 (6 bases). Per germline, CDR1 SNHLY and CDR2 FYNNEI. The CDR3 has 14 residues. V lost 6 bases and J 2 bases, leaving 11 bases between the germline ends. This CDR3 is CASRGGSAYNEQFF. The CDR3 bases are TGTGCCAGCAGGGGGGGTTCCGCCTACAATGAGCAGTTCTTC.

The chain links TRBV3-1 (or the pseudogene TRBV3-2) to TRBJ2-3; D is possibly TRBD2 (5 bases). The germline gives CDR1 LGHDT, CDR2 YNNKEL (reference sequence). This CDR3 spans 16 amino acids. V lost 6 bases, J lost 1 base, and 17 bases lay in between. The CDR3 bases are TGTGCCAGCAGGGATTACGCGGGCGGACGCACAGATACGCAGTATTTT. Its translation is CASRDYAGGRTDTQYF.